This T cell receptor (beta chain) originates from a study of metastatic and nonmetastatic thyroid tumors (dated by TCRdb to 2018 to 2021). Background for the entire study: Repertoires were compared across peripheral blood and tumor or nodule tissue samples from malignant and benign thyroid patients.

Reading the germline V gene (reference sequence) gives CDR1 LNHDA and CDR2 SQIVND. Trimming removed 5 bases from V and 4 bases from J, leaving 8 bases between the germline ends. Taken from cysteine to phenylalanine, the CDR3 has 12 residues. Only the CDR3 DNA stays, 36 bases, in frame from base 1. This clone was picked up a small number of times. Its antigen is still unknown. No base qualities exist here, and no much larger clone lies one base off it. The library came from PCR. Sequencing was performed on an Illumina HiSeq 4000. High-throughput sequencing was used to profile the TCR beta-chain CDR3 region of each patient. The study's processing was this. Drawing on CDR3 differences between clinicopathological groups, the researchers built a classifier meant to tell apart patients with distant-metastatic papillary thyroid cancer. Repertoire diversity was assessed with the Shannon index, and tumor-blood repertoire similarity with the Morisita-Horn index. The raw public reads went through TCRdb reprocessing: fastp at Q25, MiXCR clone calling, in-frame beta chains kept. TCRdb, not the original authors, processed these V and J calls. This sample holds about 45,000 clones; about 4.3% were observed only once. Roughly 9.8% of the sample is in the top ten clones.

No patient had received any treatment before thyroid surgery. Using T-cell receptor beta sequencing, the researchers looked back retrospectively at clinical samples from patients, gathered between about 2011 and 2019. Results the study describes overall, beyond this receptor: TCR beta diversity was reported as significantly higher in malignant tumors than in benign nodules, in both blood and tumor samples.

The sequence joins TRBV19 to TRBJ1-2; the D gene assignment is ambiguous. The receptor was isolated from a female donor with papillary thyroid cancer or a benign thyroid nodule (not recorded which). Some clones in this sample may be carry-over from other donors' samples. The sequencing sample was made of blood. The DNA sequence follows: TGTGCCAGTAGTCGGGCAGTCTATGGCTACACCTTC. Its protein product is CASSRAVYGYTF. This CDR3, with the reference TRBV19 and TRBJ1-2 proteins standing in past its ends, gives the full variable domain DGGITQSPKYLFRKEGQNVTLSCEQNLNHDAMYWYRQDPGQGLRLIYYSQIVNDFQKGDIAEGYSVSREKKESFPLTVTSAQKNPTAFYLCASSRAVYGYTFGSGTRLTVV.